This is a list of T cell receptor beta chains from one sample in a study of control samples from healthy donors and cancer patients. Clones were sequenced by immunoSEQ multiplex PCR, and TCRdb holds only the in-frame ones, with some missing. This table lists roughly 200,000 clones. The specimen sequenced was blood. Source of these receptors: a woman in her twenties or thirties in good health. Each CDR3 is given with its conserved first and last residue. D genes are given only for firm matches.

D gene,V gene,J gene,CDR3 DNA,CDR3 protein
NA,TRBV30,TRBJ2-7,TGTGCCTGGAGTGTAGCTAGGACGGTGCAGTACTTC,CAWSVARTVQYF
NA,TRBV5-8,TRBJ1-5,TGTGCCAGCAGCTTCGCAGGGGATCAGCCCCAGCATTTT,CASSFAGDQPQHF
NA,TRBV29-1,TRBJ1-5,TGCAGCGCCAAGGGGGGTAGCAATCAGCCCCAGCATTTT,CSAKGGSNQPQHF
TRBD1,TRBV18,TRBJ1-2,TGTGCCAGCTCCATTGAACAGGGGTCCGATGGCTACACCTTC,CASSIEQGSDGYTF
TRBD1,TRBV6-5,TRBJ2-7,TGTGCCAGCAACCGGGACAGGGGTTCCTACGAGCAGTACTTC,CASNRDRGSYEQYF
NA,TRBV6-1,TRBJ2-7,TGTGCCAGCAGTGATTGGGACACCTACGAGCAGTACTTC,CASSDWDTYEQYF
NA,TRBV3-1/TRBV3-2,TRBJ2-5,TGTGCCAGCAGCCACAACCGCCTCGCAAGGAGGGGAGAGACCCAGTACTTC,CASSHNRLARRGETQYF
NA,TRBV7-9,TRBJ1-5,TGTGCCAGCAGCACCGGTACAAATTATCAGCCCCAGCATTTT,CASSTGTNYQPQHF
NA,TRBV30,TRBJ1-5,TGTGCCTGGAGTGTGGGGGGGAATCAGCCCCAGCATTTT,CAWSVGGNQPQHF
NA,TRBV27,TRBJ1-5,TGTGCCAGCAGTTTAACCGGGACCCTGAGGCCCCAGCATTTT,CASSLTGTLRPQHF
NA,TRBV4-1,TRBJ1-2,TGCGCCAGCAGCCAAGACGGGGACTATGGCTACACCTTC,CASSQDGDYGYTF
TRBD1,TRBV6-5,TRBJ1-1,TGTGCCAGCAGTTACTCACCAGGGGGCACTGAAGCTTTCTTT,CASSYSPGGTEAFF
NA,TRBV18,TRBJ1-4,TGTGCCAGCTCACCACAGGGGGTTTTTGAAAAACTGTTTTTT,CASSPQGVFEKLFF
NA,TRBV2,TRBJ1-5,TGTGCCAGCAGTGCCCCCAATCAGGGCCAGCCCCAGCATTTT,CASSAPNQGQPQHF
TRBD1,TRBV6-5,TRBJ2-7,TGTGCCAGCGACAGGGGGGGGTCCTACGAGCAGTACTTC,CASDRGGSYEQYF
NA,TRBV24-1,TRBJ2-3,TGTGCCACCAGTGATCCCAAGGACAGCAGCACAGATACGCAGTATTTT,CATSDPKDSSTDTQYF
TRBD1,TRBV28,TRBJ1-2,TGTGCCAGCACCTTGACCCCGACAGGGGGCGCTGGTGGCTACACCTTC,CASTLTPTGGAGGYTF
NA,TRBV19,TRBJ1-1,TGTGCCAGTAGCTCCCCCCGGGGCGGGAACACTGAAGCTTTCTTT,CASSSPRGGNTEAFF
NA,TRBV6-1,TRBJ2-7,TGTGCCAGCAGTGAAGGGACAAGTTCCTACGAGCAGTACTTC,CASSEGTSSYEQYF
NA,TRBV2,TRBJ1-1,TGTGCCAGCAGGCGGGACCCTAACAAGAACACTGAAGCTTTCTTT,CASRRDPNKNTEAFF
TRBD2,TRBV27,TRBJ2-1,TGTGCCAGCAGTTATAGCGGGGGGTCCTACAATGAGCAGTTCTTC,CASSYSGGSYNEQFF
NA,TRBV6-5,TRBJ1-3,TGTGCCAGCAGTCGAAACAGTGGAAACACCATATATTTT,CASSRNSGNTIYF
NA,TRBV10-2,TRBJ2-7,TGCGCCAGCAGTGAGTTTGGGGGAGGTGGGTACGAGCAGTACTTC,CASSEFGGGGYEQYF
NA,TRBV5-1,TRBJ2-1,TGCGCCAGCAGTAAAGATTATAACAATGAGCAGTTCTTC,CASSKDYNNEQFF
NA,TRBV3-1/TRBV3-2,TRBJ1-1,TGTGCCAGCAGCCTAAGGGGGGGCAGTACGAACACTGAAGCTTTCTTT,CASSLRGGSTNTEAFF
NA,TRBV6-2/TRBV6-3,TRBJ1-1,TGTGCCAGCAGTATACACCTTGTAATGGTACACAGGAACACTGAAGCTTTCTTT,CASSIHLVMVHRNTEAFF
TRBD2,TRBV28,TRBJ2-7,TGTGCCAGCAGGAAACTAGCGGGGGGGCGTATCTCCTACGAGCAGTACTTC,CASRKLAGGRISYEQYF
TRBD1,TRBV7-6,TRBJ1-3,TGTGCCAGCAGCTTAGCGCGGAGGGGGCGAAGAAACACCATATATTTT,CASSLARRGRRNTIYF
NA,TRBV27,TRBJ1-2,TGTGCCAGCAGTTTATCAGGACAGACCTATGGCTACACCTTC,CASSLSGQTYGYTF
TRBD1,TRBV7-6,TRBJ1-6,TGTGCCAGCAGCCCAGGGGGCTCAACAAATTCACCCCTCCACTTT,CASSPGGSTNSPLHF
NA,TRBV7-9,TRBJ2-6,TGTGCCAGCAGCTCCGGACCGTCTGGGGCCAACGTCCTGACTTTC,CASSSGPSGANVLTF
TRBD1,TRBV6-5,TRBJ2-2,TGTGCCAGCAGTTCCGGGACAGCCATGACCGCGGTCGGGCTGTTTTTT,CASSSGTAMTAVGLFF
NA,TRBV19,TRBJ1-6,TGTGCCAGTAGTATAGATGGGATTCCACCCCTCCACTTT,CASSIDGIPPLHF